The rows below give T cell receptor beta chains drawn from one sample of a study of blood T cell repertoires in COVID-19. Here immunoSEQ multiplex PCR was the method, and the copy in TCRdb shows in-frame clones only, minus some. The table lists over 100,000 clones, under 90% of them singletons. Sequencing used peripheral blood. Receptors originate from a woman in her fifties or sixties with acute or convalescent COVID-19. Both conserved end residues are part of each CDR3. D genes are given only for firm matches. Not all rows give a size; the values are once, few, many and, for expanded clones, a class.

size,D,J,V,DNA,CDR3
NA,NA,TRBJ2-5,TRBV3-1/TRBV3-2,TGTGCCAGCAGCCCATTCGCGGCGGGGAGACAAGAGACCCAGTACTTC,CASSPFAAGRQETQYF
NA,NA,TRBJ1-2,TRBV6-4,TGTGCCAGCAGCCCGGACAGTTCAATCTATGGCTACACCTTC,CASSPDSSIYGYTF
NA,NA,TRBJ1-2,TRBV5-3,TGTGCCAGAAGCCGGGATCCCGCCAGTAACTATGGCTACACCTTC,CARSRDPASNYGYTF
once,TRBD1,TRBJ1-2,TRBV19,TGTGCCAGTCGCCCGGGACAGGTCTATGGCTACACCTTC,CASRPGQVYGYTF
NA,NA,TRBJ1-5,TRBV4-1,TGCGCCAGCAGCCAAGTGACAAGCCAGCCCCAGCATTTT,CASSQVTSQPQHF
NA,TRBD2,TRBJ2-2,TRBV18,TGTGCCAGCTCACTACTATCTAGCGGGGGGACGAACACCGGGGAGCTGTTTTTT,CASSLLSSGGTNTGELFF
NA,NA,TRBJ1-1,TRBV12-5,TGTGCTAGTGGTCGGGTAAACACTGAAGCTTTCTTT,CASGRVNTEAFF
few,TRBD1,TRBJ1-6,TRBV10-3,TGTGCCATCAGTGGCGGGGGGACAGGGAATTCACCCCTCCACTTT,CAISGGGTGNSPLHF
NA,TRBD1,TRBJ1-1,TRBV10-3,TGTGCCACCTATAACAGGGGGCTGAACACTGAAGCTTTCTTT,CATYNRGLNTEAFF
once,NA,TRBJ1-2,TRBV27,TGTGCCAGCAGTTTAAACGGGAATGGGCACTATGGCTACACCTTC,CASSLNGNGHYGYTF
NA,TRBD1,TRBJ2-6,TRBV18,TGTGCCAGCTCACCGGACAGGGCAGGGGCCAACGTCCTGACTTTC,CASSPDRAGANVLTF
NA,NA,TRBJ2-7,TRBV6-5,TGTGCCAGCACGAGGGAAGGTTTCTCCTACGAGCAGTACTTC,CASTREGFSYEQYF
NA,TRBD1,TRBJ1-5,TRBV30,TGTGCCTGGTCGGGACAGAGTTATCAGCCCCAGCATTTT,CAWSGQSYQPQHF
NA,NA,TRBJ1-2,TRBV30,TGTGCCTGGAGTACCTCGGGGGGGAATGGGGTCTATGGCTACACCTTC,CAWSTSGGNGVYGYTF
few,NA,TRBJ2-2,TRBV5-5,TGTGCCAGCAGCCCTACGACGGGGTTTGGCGGGGAGCTGTTTTTT,CASSPTTGFGGELFF